The subject of this entry is one TCR beta chain. Its antigen is still unknown. This record comes from a study of T cell responses to AZD1222 COVID-19 vaccine. Study-wide points: Spike-specific TCR breadth rose after two AZD1222 doses, and depth rose as well. Donors were chiefly white British, with a greater number of females, and clonal diversity was perhaps underestimated.

Sequencing used immunoSEQ multiplex PCR; TCRdb keeps in-frame clones, though not all of them. The sample shows 150,000 to 200,000 clones, just over 90% of them seen only once. The V end was cut by 0 bases, the J end by 7 bases, with 11 bases between. The CDR3 runs to 14 residues. Germline CDR1 reads LGHNA; CDR2 reads YNFKEQ. The sample here was peripheral blood, taken 28 days after the second AZD1222 dose. This TCR derives from an adult who received the AZD1222 COVID-19 vaccine. This sequence joins TRBV4-2 and TRBJ2-3, with D uncertain. This CDR3 reads CASSQDRTHNTQYF. For the CDR3, the DNA is TGTGCCAGCAGCCAAGATAGGACCCATAATACGCAGTATTTT.